A single sample gave rise to the 11 T cell receptor beta chains below, sequenced in a study of OX40 agonist ivuxolimab in advanced cancers. Sequenced by immunoSEQ multiplex PCR; TCRdb stores in-frame clones only, minus some. Among around 95,000 clones, 85% to 90% were seen once, and the ten largest hold roughly 0.17%. The source material was CD4+ or CD8+ T cells sorted from blood, sampled in a trial of the OX40 agonist ivuxolimab. These receptors were obtained from an adult with an advanced solid tumor such as melanoma, head and neck, liver or kidney cancer.

This clone was seen only a few times. V and J are TRBV10-2 and TRBJ1-3; no clear D. The germline gives CDR1 WSHSY, CDR2 SAAADI. The CDR3 has 13 amino acids. V was shortened by 2 bases and J by 5 bases, with 7 bases between the two germline ends. CDR3 amino acids: CASSESQRNTIYF. CDR3 DNA sequence: TGCGCCAGCAGTGAGAGTCAAAGAAACACCATATATTTT.

The V gene is TRBV19, the J gene TRBJ2-1, with TRBD2 matching 8 bases. V lost 5 bases and J lost 1; bases outside the gene matches: 7. CDR3 length: 16 amino acids. Germline V gene data show CDR1 as LNHDA and CDR2 as SQIVND (reference sequence). This chain's CDR3 is CASSQDAGGSYNEQFF. CDR3 coding DNA: TGTGCCAGTAGTCAAGATGCGGGGGGATCCTACAATGAGCAGTTCTTC.

This rearrangement joins TRBV5-1 to TRBJ2-3, with D unclear. CDR1 is SGHRS, CDR2 YFSETQ, per germline. Between the trimmed V and J ends, which lost 0 bases and 1 base, there was a span of 9 bases. This CDR3 is built from 15 residues. CDR3 DNA: TGCGCCAGCAGCTTGGAGGCCGGGCGCACAGATACGCAGTATTTT. Protein: CASSLEAGRTDTQYF.

The chain has TRBV5-6 and TRBJ2-1, with D possibly TRBD2 on 5 matching bases. Trimming left V 8 bases short and J 4 bases short, with 13 bases between. The CDR3 runs to 13 residues. Germline V gene sequence: CDR1 SGHDT, CDR2 YYEEEE. The CDR3 region is CASLQSGYNEQFF. The CDR3 DNA reads as TGTGCCAGTCTGCAGAGCGGTTACAATGAGCAGTTCTTC.

This chain uses TRBV28 with TRBJ2-2, with TRBD1 matching over 8 bases. V gave up 6 bases and J gave up 4 bases; unmatched junction bases: 4. This CDR3 spans 14 amino acids. Germline assignment: CDR1 MDHEN and CDR2 SYDVKM. The CDR3 is CASRPGQGTGELFF. In DNA, the CDR3 is TGTGCCAGCAGACCTGGACAGGGCACCGGGGAGCTGTTTTTT. Looking up the rest from reference TRBV28 and TRBJ2-2 gives the full variable domain: DVKVTQSSRYLVKRTGEKVFLECVQDMDHENMFWYRQDPGLGLRLIYFSYDVKMKEKGDIPEGYSVSREKKERFSLILESASTNQTSMYLCASRPGQGTGELFFGEGSRLTVL.

The chain couples TRBV9 to TRBJ1-2, with unresolved D. The V gene lost 5 bases and the J gene lost 4 bases, with 12 bases spanning the gap. The germline V gene encodes CDR1 SGDLS and CDR2 YYNGEE. The CDR3 runs to 13 residues. The chain's CDR3 is CASRDRSSYGYTF. CDR3 in DNA: TGTGCCAGCAGAGATCGGAGCAGCTATGGCTACACCTTC. Looking up the rest from reference TRBV9 and TRBJ1-2 gives the full variable domain: DSGVTQTPKHLITATGQRVTLRCSPRSGDLSVYWYQQSLDQGLQFLIQYYNGEERAKGNILERFSAQQFPDLHSELNLSSLELGDSALYFCASRDRSSYGYTFGSGTRLTVV.

This clone showed up just once. The chain recombines TRBV2 with TRBJ1-4; weak D call: TRBD1 (6 bases). Trimming pared 4 bases from V and 10 bases from J, leaving 19 bases between. Germline lookup yields CDR1 SNHLY and CDR2 FYNNEI. The CDR3 runs to 15 residues. The CDR3 DNA is TGTGCCAGCAGTGTGCCAGGGGCGGGTGAGAGAAAACTGTTTTTT. Translation gives CASSVPGAGERKLFF.

The chain employs TRBV10-1 and TRBJ1-4, with 7 nucleotides matching TRBD1. V was clipped by 6 bases and J by 4 bases; unmatched bases: 11. Germline V gene lookup returns CDR1 WNHNN and CDR2 SYGVQD (reference sequence). CDR3 length equals 16 residues. The CDR3 here is CASSEGRDSLNEKLFF. The CDR3 DNA follows: TGCGCCAGCAGCGAGGGGAGGGACAGTCTTAATGAAAAACTGTTTTTT.

The gene calls are TRBV7-3 and TRBJ2-3; D is possibly TRBD2 (6 bases). The ends were cut back, 5 bases at V and 0 bases at J, with 15 bases in the middle. The CDR3 runs 16 residues. The germline V gene has CDR1 SGHTA and CDR2 FQGTGA. The CDR3 DNA sequence: TGTGCCAGCAGCGCCGACCCGGGGGTTAGCACAGATACGCAGTATTTT. This sequence encodes CASSADPGVSTDTQYF.

The chain joins TRBV27 to TRBJ1-2; D is ambiguous. V lost 5 bases to trimming and J lost 2 bases, with 9 bases between them. The CDR3 is made up of 13 amino acids. The germline CDR1 and CDR2 sequences are MNHEY and SMNVEV (reference sequence). CDR3 amino acids: CASSRGRNYGYTF. CDR3 bases: TGTGCCAGCAGTCGCGGCAGAAACTATGGCTACACCTTC.

V and J are TRBV5-6 and TRBJ1-1; 7 nucleotides match TRBD1. The CDR3 loop spans 12 amino acids. The germline V gene has CDR1 SGHDT and CDR2 YYEEEE. V lost 2 bases to trimming and J lost 10 bases; unmatched junction nucleotides: 5. In DNA, the CDR3 is TGTGCCAGCAGCTTACAGGGGTTGGTAGCTTTCTTT. This translates into CASSLQGLVAFF.